The present TCR beta chain was sequenced within a study of blood T cell repertoires in COVID-19. At the level of the study: Sources were T cells, B-cell-depleted T cells, or PBMCs; the material itself was cDNA or gDNA.

Cohorts were based on clinical histories the participants reported. The CDR3 runs 14 residues. The germline V gene encodes CDR1 ENHRY and CDR2 SYGVKD. Between the trimmed V and J ends, which lost 2 bases and 6 bases, there was a span of 13 bases. Here immunoSEQ multiplex PCR was the method, and the copy in TCRdb shows in-frame clones only, minus some. The profile covers around 280,000 clones, with 89% appearing a single time and 1.7% taken by the ten largest. The TCR was taken from a woman in her thirties or forties who had recovered from COVID-19. The chain employs TRBV10-3 and TRBJ1-2, with a possible D match to TRBD1 (5 bases). Source material: PBMCs or T cells enriched from blood (not recorded which). The CDR3 loop reads CAISERGGLDGYTF. For the CDR3, the DNA is TGTGCCATCAGTGAGAGGGGAGGATTGGATGGCTACACCTTC.